These 2 T cell receptor beta chains share one sample of origin, sequenced in a study of spatial heterogeneity in lung cancer. The study, taken as a whole, reports: Mutation tallies in tumors tracked expanded intratumoral alpha and beta TCR counts.

These receptors have no known antigen. TCRdb redid the calling of the 5' RACE reads with MiXCR, one entry per CDR3 protein. The sample lists about 16,000 distinct CDR3 sequences, around 6.6% seen once, with 7% to 10% in the top ten. Time point: sample taken at primary tumor resection. The sequencing used lung tumor tissue, collected at surgery. The receptor set was obtained from a male donor with early-stage non-small cell lung cancer.

The table lists this clonotype with many counts. DNA of the CDR3: TGTGCCAGCAGCTTTAGCACAGGGAGGTATCAGCCCCAGCATTTT. This codes for CASSFSTGRYQPQHF. The V gene is TRBV7-2, the J gene TRBJ1-5, with a weak D call TRBD1 (6 bases). V dropped 3 bases and J dropped 5 bases, with 14 bases sitting between them. The CDR3 spans 15 residues. Germline-derived CDR1 and CDR2 are SGHTA and FQGNSA.

V usage is TRBV19 and J usage is TRBJ2-4; TRBD2 is a possible D gene (6 bases). The CDR3 extends over 16 amino acids. V was clipped by 5 bases and J by 0 bases, with 14 bases between them. Germline V lookup: CDR1 LNHDA, CDR2 SQIVND (reference sequence). The CDR3 here is CASSPGTVLAKNIQYF. The CDR3 nucleotides are TGTGCCAGTAGTCCCGGGACTGTTCTAGCCAAAAACATTCAGTACTTC.